This entry features one T cell receptor beta chain sequence. RNA transcripts gave rise to amplified TCR beta CDR3 regions. Primed by the HTBI set, a first-round RT-PCR was run on the TCR CDR3. Using its own MiXCR run on the multiplex PCR reads, TCRdb lists one record per CDR3 protein. The table lists over 650,000 distinct CDR3 sequences, about 17% of them singletons, with over 7.5% in the top ten. Trimming took 4 bases from V and 1 from J, leaving 11 bases between them. Per the germline V gene, CDR1 is LNHDA and CDR2 is SQIVND (reference sequence). The CDR3 is made up of 14 amino acids. The data are from a study of T cells in Graves' hyperthyroidism and ophthalmopathy.

The sample taken for sequencing was blood. This chain joins TRBV19 and TRBJ2-7, with a tentative D call TRBD1 (6 bases). This TCR derives from a man aged 18 to 29 with Graves' hyperthyroidism. In nucleotides, the CDR3 is TGTGCCAGTAGTAGGCCGGGACATTCCTACGAGCAGTACTTC. Translated: CASSRPGHSYEQYF.